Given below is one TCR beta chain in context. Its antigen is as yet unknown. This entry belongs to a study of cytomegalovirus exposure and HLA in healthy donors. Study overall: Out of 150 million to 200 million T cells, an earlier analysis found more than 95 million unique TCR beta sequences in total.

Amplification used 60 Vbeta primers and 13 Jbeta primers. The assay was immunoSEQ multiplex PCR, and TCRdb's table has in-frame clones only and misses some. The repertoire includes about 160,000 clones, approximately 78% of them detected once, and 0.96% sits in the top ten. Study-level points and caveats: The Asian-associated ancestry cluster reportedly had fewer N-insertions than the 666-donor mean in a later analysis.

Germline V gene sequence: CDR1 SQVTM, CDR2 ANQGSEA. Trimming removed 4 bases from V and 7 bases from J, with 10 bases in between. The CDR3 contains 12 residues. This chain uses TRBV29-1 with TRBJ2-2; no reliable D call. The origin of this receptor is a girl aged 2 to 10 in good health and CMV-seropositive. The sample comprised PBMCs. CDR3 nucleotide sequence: TGCAGCGTTGGATTTGGCAGCGGGGAGCTGTTTTTT. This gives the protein CSVGFGSGELFF.